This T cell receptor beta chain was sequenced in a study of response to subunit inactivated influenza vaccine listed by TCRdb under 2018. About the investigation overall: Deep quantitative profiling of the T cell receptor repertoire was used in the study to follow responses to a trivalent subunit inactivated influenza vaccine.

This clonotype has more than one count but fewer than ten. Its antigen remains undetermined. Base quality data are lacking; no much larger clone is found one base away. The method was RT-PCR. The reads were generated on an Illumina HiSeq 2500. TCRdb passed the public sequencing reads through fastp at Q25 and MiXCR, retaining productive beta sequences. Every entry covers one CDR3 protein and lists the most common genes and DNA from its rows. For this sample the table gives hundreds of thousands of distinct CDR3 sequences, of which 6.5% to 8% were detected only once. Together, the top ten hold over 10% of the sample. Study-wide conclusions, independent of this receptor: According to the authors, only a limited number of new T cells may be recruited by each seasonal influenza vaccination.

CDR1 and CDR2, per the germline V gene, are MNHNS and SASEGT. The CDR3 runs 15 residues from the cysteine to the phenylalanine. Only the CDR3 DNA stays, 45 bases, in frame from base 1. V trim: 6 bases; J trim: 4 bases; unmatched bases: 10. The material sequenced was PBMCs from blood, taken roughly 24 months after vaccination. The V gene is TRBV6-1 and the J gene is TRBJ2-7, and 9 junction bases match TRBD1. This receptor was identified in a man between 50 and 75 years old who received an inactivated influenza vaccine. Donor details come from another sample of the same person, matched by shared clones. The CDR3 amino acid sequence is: CASSRLGDRAYEQYF. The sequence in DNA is TGTGCCAGCAGCCGTCTCGGGGACAGGGCTTACGAGCAGTACTTC.